The sample holds one count of the clone carrying this TCR beta chain. Germline V gives CDR1 SGHAT, CDR2 FQNNGV. V shed 0 bases and J 5 bases; nucleotides not matched to a gene: 7. The CDR3 sequence is 16 residues long. In the authors' methods: Junction-only sequences produced by ImmunoSEQ had no quality scores, so filtering differed. Sequenced by immunoSEQ multiplex PCR; TCRdb stores in-frame clones only, minus some. V and J calls and clone size are given by that table; D and trimming were obtained from the DNA. The table includes fewer than 650,000 clones, approximately 80% detected once. This record belongs to a study of shared clonotypes between healthy human individuals.

Sequencing was done on a sample of PBMCs. The rearrangement uses TRBV11-2 and TRBJ1-1; 9 bases line up with TRBD1. This TCR was sampled from a woman in her thirties or forties in good health. Some clones in this sample may be carry-over from other donors' samples. DNA of the CDR3: TGTGCCAGCAGCTTAGATAGGGGACAGGGTTCGACTGAAGCTTTCTTT. This translates into CASSLDRGQGSTEAFF.